This passage covers 15 T cell receptor beta chains from one sample sequenced in a study of T cell changes during pregnancy in multiple sclerosis. TCRdb's copy holds only in-frame clones and misses some; the assay was immunoSEQ multiplex PCR. Of some 90,000 clones listed, roughly nine tenths were seen once; the top ten hold more than 1.5%. The input for sequencing was peripheral blood, taken in the first trimester of pregnancy. These receptors all stem from a female donor with multiple sclerosis, enrolled in a pregnancy study.

The chain joins TRBV9 to TRBJ2-2; weak D call: TRBD2 (6 bases). The V end was cut by 7 bases, the J end by 5 bases, with 6 bases between. The CDR3 contains 11 residues. Germline V gives CDR1 SGDLS, CDR2 YYNGEE. In nucleotides, the CDR3 is TGTGCCAGCGGGAGGACCGGGGAGCTGTTTTTT. Amino acids: CASGRTGELFF.

The V gene is TRBV5-8, the J gene TRBJ2-7; 7 bases line up with TRBD1. The CDR3 consists of 14 residues. CDR1 and CDR2 from the germline V gene are SGHTS and YDEGEE. J gave up 5 bases and V 0 bases, and 5 bases lay outside the gene matches. The CDR3 DNA sequence: TGTGCCAGCAGCTTGGGACAGGGCTTCGACGAGCAGTACTTC. Protein product: CASSLGQGFDEQYF.

This chain connects TRBV21-1 to TRBJ2-3; TRBD2 is taken as the D call from the table, unchecked against the DNA. TRBV21-1 is given as a pseudogene. The CDR3 runs to 17 residues. The chain's CDR3 is CASSTGAGLADTDTQYF. The CDR3 DNA follows: TGTGCCAGCAGCACGGGCGCGGGACTAGCGGACACAGATACGCAGTATTTT.

The chain has TRBV7-9 and TRBJ2-7; a possible D gene is TRBD2 (6 bases). CDR1 and CDR2 from the germline V gene are SEHNR and FQNEAQ (reference sequence). The germline V and J ends were trimmed by 5 bases and 5 bases, with 13 bases remaining between them. CDR3 size: 13 residues. The CDR3 sequence is CASSRGAADEQYF. Here the CDR3 DNA reads TGTGCCAGCAGCCGCGGGGCGGCCGACGAGCAGTACTTC. The whole variable domain, remainder taken from reference TRBV7-9 and TRBJ2-7, is DTGVSQNPRHKITKRGQNVTFRCDPISEHNRLYWYRQTLGQGPEFLTYFQNEAQLEKSRLLSDRFSAERPKGSFSTLEIQRTEQGDSAMYLCASSRGAADEQYFGPGTRLTVT.

This rearrangement joins TRBV28 to TRBJ1-1; 7 nucleotides align to TRBD1. From germline, CDR1 is MDHEN and CDR2 SYDVKM. The CDR3 totals 13 residues. Trimming removed 6 bases from V and 10 bases from J; junction bases left unmatched: 11. DNA of the CDR3: TGTGCCAGCAGCTTGACCGACAGGGTCGGAGCTTTCTTT. It specifies CASSLTDRVGAFF.

The chain couples TRBV25-1 to TRBJ2-2; TRBD1 matches at 7 bases. V lost 4 bases, J lost 5 bases, and 4 bases stayed unmatched. The CDR3 is 14 residues long. Germline-derived CDR1 and CDR2 are MGHDK and SYGVNS. The CDR3 nucleotides are TGTGCCAGCAGTGGACAGGGATGGACCGGGGAGCTGTTTTTT. Translation: CASSGQGWTGELFF.

The chain has TRBV4-1 and TRBJ2-2; 9 bases map to TRBD2. This CDR3 is 15 amino acids long. V gave up 5 bases and J gave up 8 bases; unmatched junction bases: 9. Germline CDR1 MGHRA, CDR2 YSYEKL. The CDR3 region has the DNA TGCGCCAGCAGCTTTGGACTAGCGCTAAAGGGGGAGCTGTTTTTT. Amino acid sequence: CASSFGLALKGELFF.

This chain joins TRBV5-1 and TRBJ1-5; D gene ambiguous. This CDR3 is 15 amino acids long. The germline CDR1 and CDR2 sequences are SGHRS and YFSETQ. Trimming pared 0 bases from V and 5 bases from J, leaving 12 bases between. The CDR3 nucleotides read TGCGCCAGCAGCTTGGGCGGGGTCTCAGATCAGCCCCAGCATTTT. Protein: CASSLGGVSDQPQHF.

This chain uses TRBV28 with TRBJ1-5; TRBD1 agrees at 12 bases. The CDR3 consists of 14 residues. Germline values: CDR1 MDHEN, CDR2 SYDVKM. The V gene end was trimmed by 7 bases and the J gene end by 8 bases; junction bases not matched to a gene: 6. The CDR3 region is CASKSGQGAEPQHF. CDR3 DNA sequence: TGTGCCAGCAAGTCGGGACAGGGGGCTGAGCCCCAGCATTTT.

J is TRBJ1-1 and V is TRBV5-4; 7 bases are shared with TRBD1. Germline CDR1 SGHNT, CDR2 YYREEE (reference sequence). The V and J ends lost 0 bases and 8 bases, in that order; junction bases with no gene match: 1. The CDR3 runs 12 residues. The CDR3 DNA follows: TGTGCCAGCAGCTTGGTGGACAGGGAAGCTTTCTTT. Its protein product is CASSLVDREAFF. The full variable domain, its missing parts supplied by reference TRBV5-4 and TRBJ1-1, is ETGVTQSPTHLIKTRGQQVTLRCSSQSGHNTVSWYQQALGQGPQFIFQYYREEENGRGNFPPRFSGLQFPNYSSELNVNALELDDSALYLCASSLVDREAFFGQGTRLTVV.

The chain combines TRBV28 with TRBJ1-5, with TRBD1 identical over 7 bases. V shed 5 bases, J shed 4 bases, and the junction held 8 bases outside the gene matches. The CDR3 covers 15 residues. Germline V lookup: CDR1 MDHEN, CDR2 SYDVKM. The CDR3 DNA reads as TGTGCCAGCAGTCGCGGGGACAGCCTTAATCAGCCCCAGCATTTT. Translated: CASSRGDSLNQPQHF.

This chain links TRBV2 with TRBJ2-7, with D perhaps matching TRBD1 (5 bases). The CDR3 extends over 15 amino acids. Looked up from germline, CDR1 is SNHLY and CDR2 is FYNNEI. Trimming left V 3 bases short and J 1 base short, with 13 bases between. The CDR3 protein is CASSDFPRESYEQYF. CDR3 coding DNA: TGTGCCAGCAGTGATTTCCCCAGGGAATCCTACGAGCAGTACTTC.

This clone occurred once. J is TRBJ2-3 and V is TRBV2, with TRBD2 matching 7 bases. The germline V gene has CDR1 SNHLY and CDR2 FYNNEI. This CDR3 contains 15 residues. J lost 0 bases, V lost 6 bases, and 6 bases had no gene match. This CDR3 reads CASSRAGFSTDTQYF. CDR3 sequence (DNA): TGTGCCAGCAGCAGAGCGGGGTTTAGCACAGATACGCAGTATTTT.

The chain has TRBV2 and TRBJ2-1; 7 nucleotides line up with TRBD2. This CDR3 is built from 19 residues. Trimming at V came to 10 bases and at J to 0 bases, leaving 21 bases not matched to a gene. CDR1 is SNHLY and CDR2 is FYNNEI in the germline V gene. Written as DNA, the CDR3 is TGTGCCACCTCTCCCGGGACTATTTTTTCCCGTAGCTCCTACAATGAGCAGTTCTTC. It encodes CATSPGTIFSRSSYNEQFF.

The chain joins TRBV10-1 to TRBJ1-1; D uncertain. CDR3 length equals 14 residues. V was pared by 3 bases and J by 1 base, with 9 bases between. CDR1 is WNHNN and CDR2 is SYGVQD in the germline V gene (reference sequence). The CDR3 sequence is CASSDLRGNTEAFF. As DNA, the CDR3 is TGCGCCAGCAGTGACTTGCGGGGGAACACTGAAGCTTTCTTT.